This T cell receptor beta chain was recovered during a study of blood T cell repertoires in COVID-19. Study as a whole: The United States, Italy and Spain supplied acute and convalescent COVID-19 samples. Sample material is recorded as cDNA or gDNA derived from T cells, B-cell-depleted T cells, or PBMCs.

This CDR3 is built from 15 residues. Trimming cost V 8 bases and J 6 bases; bases outside gene matches: 11. Looked up from germline, CDR1 is LNHDA and CDR2 is SQIVND (reference sequence). In the original processing: Reference gene primers were amplified, and this amplification served to estimate nucleated cell counts. Repertoires were generated with immunoSEQ multiplex PCR, while TCRdb's copy carries only in-frame clones and drops some. Clone size and the V and J calls come from that table; the DNA yielded D and trimming. The repertoire has fewer than 200,000 clones, roughly 84% of them found once; the top ten carry 9.1%.

Sample: peripheral blood. The chain couples TRBV19 to TRBJ2-1; TRBD2 matches 9 bases. The sequence derives from a woman older than 75 with active or convalescent COVID-19. CDR3 nucleotide sequence: TGTGCCAGTCCCCAGGCGGGGGGGCCGGGCAATGAGCAGTTCTTC. Residues: CASPQAGGPGNEQFF. The full variable domain, rest sourced from reference TRBV19 and TRBJ2-1, is DGGITQSPKYLFRKEGQNVTLSCEQNLNHDAMYWYRQDPGQGLRLIYYSQIVNDFQKGDIAEGYSVSREKKESFPLTVTSAQKNPTAFYLCASPQAGGPGNEQFFGPGTRLTVL.